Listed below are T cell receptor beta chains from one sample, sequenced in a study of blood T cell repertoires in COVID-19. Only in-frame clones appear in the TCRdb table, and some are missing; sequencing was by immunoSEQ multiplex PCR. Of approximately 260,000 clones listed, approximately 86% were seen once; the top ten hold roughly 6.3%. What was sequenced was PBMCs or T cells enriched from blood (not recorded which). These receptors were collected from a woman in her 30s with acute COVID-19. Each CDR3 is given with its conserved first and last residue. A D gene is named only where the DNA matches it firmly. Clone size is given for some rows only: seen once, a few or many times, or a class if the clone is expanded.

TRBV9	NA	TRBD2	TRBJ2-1	TGTGCCAGCAGCGCCCCCACTAGCGGGAGCCCTTACAATGAGCAGTTCTTC	CASSAPTSGSPYNEQFF
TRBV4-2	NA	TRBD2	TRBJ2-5	TGTGCCAGCAGCCTCCCCGGGACTAGCGGGGGGAAGGGGCGAGAGACCCAGTACTTC	CASSLPGTSGGKGRETQYF
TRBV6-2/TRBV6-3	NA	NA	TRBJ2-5	TGTGCCAGCAGCTACTACGGGGAGACCCAGTACTTC	CASSYYGETQYF
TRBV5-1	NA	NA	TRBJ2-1	TGCGCCAGCAGCTTGGATAGCTGGAGTGAGCAGTTCTTC	CASSLDSWSEQFF
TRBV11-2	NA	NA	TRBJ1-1	TGTGCCAGCAGCCCAAGGGGCTCCAACACTGAAGCTTTCTTT	CASSPRGSNTEAFF
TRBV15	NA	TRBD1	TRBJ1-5	TGTGCCACCAGCAGACAAGGGACAGATCAGAGCAATCAGCCCCAGCATTTT	CATSRQGTDQSNQPQHF
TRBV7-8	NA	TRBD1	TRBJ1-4	TGTGCCAGCAGTATTGGACAGGGCGGAGAAAAACTGTTTTTT	CASSIGQGGEKLFF
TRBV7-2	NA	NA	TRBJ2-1	TGTGCCAGCAGCTTATTACGGGGGAGATCCTACAATGAGCAGTTCTTC	CASSLLRGRSYNEQFF
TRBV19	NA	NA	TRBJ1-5	TGTGCCAGTAGTATAGTCCACAATCAGCCCCAGCATTTT	CASSIVHNQPQHF
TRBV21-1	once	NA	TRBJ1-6	TGTGCCAGCAGCAAAAGGGGCGGGGTGGCCTATAATTCACCCCTCCACTTT	CASSKRGGVAYNSPLHF
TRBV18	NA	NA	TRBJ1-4	TGTGCCAGCTCACCTCGGACAGCTACAACTAATGAAAAACTGTTTTTT	CASSPRTATTNEKLFF
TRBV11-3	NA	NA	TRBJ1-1	TGTGCCAGCAGCTTAGCCGTGAACACTGAAGCTTTCTTT	CASSLAVNTEAFF
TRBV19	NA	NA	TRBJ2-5	TGTGCCAGTAGTATGGGAGGAGAGACCCAGTACTTC	CASSMGGETQYF
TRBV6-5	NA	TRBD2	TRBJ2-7	TGTGCCAGCAGTACCCGACTAGCGCACGAGCAGTACTTC	CASSTRLAHEQYF
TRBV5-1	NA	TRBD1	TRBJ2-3	TGCGCCAGCCGAGGGGGCCCTAGCACAGATACGCAGTATTTT	CASRGGPSTDTQYF
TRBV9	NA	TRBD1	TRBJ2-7	TGTGCCAGCAGCGTTGGGACAGGGGAAGTTTACGAGCAGTACTTC	CASSVGTGEVYEQYF
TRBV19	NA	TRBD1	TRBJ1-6	TGTGCCAGTAGTCAAGGACAGGGATATAATTCACCCCTCCACTTT	CASSQGQGYNSPLHF
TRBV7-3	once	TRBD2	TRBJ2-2	TGTGCCAGCCACCTTAGCGGGACTGGTTCCGGGGAGCTGTTTTTT	CASHLSGTGSGELFF
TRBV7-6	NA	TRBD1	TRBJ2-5	TGTGCCAGCAGCCCAGAACAGGGGAGAGGCACCCAGTACTTC	CASSPEQGRGTQYF
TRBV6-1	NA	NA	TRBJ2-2	TGTGCCAGCAGTGTCTCTCCTACAGCGAACACCGGGGAGCTGTTTTTT	CASSVSPTANTGELFF
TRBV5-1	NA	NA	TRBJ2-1	TGCGCCAGCAGCTTTGATGTCGGGAGCTCCTACAATGAGCAGTTCTTC	CASSFDVGSSYNEQFF
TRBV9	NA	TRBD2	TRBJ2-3	TGTGCCAGCAGCGTAGGAGGAGCGGGAGGGGCGCAGTATTTT	CASSVGGAGGAQYF
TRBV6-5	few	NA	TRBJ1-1	TGTGCCAGCAGTTACGGTCACATAACACGGGACACTGAAGCTTTCTTT	CASSYGHITRDTEAFF
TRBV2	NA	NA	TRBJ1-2	TGTGCCAGCTATGAGGGTAATAACTATGGCTACACCTTC	CASYEGNNYGYTF
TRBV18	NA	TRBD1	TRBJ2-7	TGTGCCAGCTCACCCTCAGGGGGCTTCTACGAGCAGTACTTC	CASSPSGGFYEQYF
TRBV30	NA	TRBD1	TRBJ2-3	TGTGCCTGGAGTGTATCCCGGGACAGAAGCACAGATACGCAGTATTTT	CAWSVSRDRSTDTQYF
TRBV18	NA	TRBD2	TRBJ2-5	TGTGCCAGCTCACCACCGAGAAGCGGGGGTTGGCAAGAGACCCAGTACTTC	CASSPPRSGGWQETQYF
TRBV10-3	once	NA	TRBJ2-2	TGTGCCAGCGATAATCGCACCGGGGAGCTGTTTTTT	CASDNRTGELFF
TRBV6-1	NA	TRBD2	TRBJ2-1	TGTGCCAGCAGTGAAGCCCGGGGACTAGCCGGCAATGAGCAGTTCTTC	CASSEARGLAGNEQFF
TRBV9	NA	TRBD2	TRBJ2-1	TGTGCCAGCAGCTTCAGACTAGCGGGAGTCGATGAGCAGTTCTTC	CASSFRLAGVDEQFF
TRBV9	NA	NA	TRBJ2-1	TGTGCCAGCAGCGTAGGGGGGGGCCCCAATGAGCAGTTCTTC	CASSVGGGPNEQFF
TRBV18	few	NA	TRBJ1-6	TGTGCCAGTAAAAGGCGGGTCATAGATTCACCCCTCCACTTT	CASKRRVIDSPLHF
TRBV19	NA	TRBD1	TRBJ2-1	TGTGCCAGTAGTATAACAGGGGTGGATGATGAGCAGTTCTTC	CASSITGVDDEQFF
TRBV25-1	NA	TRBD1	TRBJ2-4	TGTGCCAGCAGTTTAGGGACAGGGCTGGACATTCAGTACTTC	CASSLGTGLDIQYF
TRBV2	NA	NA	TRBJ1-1	TGTGCCAGCAGTGAAGTGAGATCGAACACTGAAGCTTTCTTT	CASSEVRSNTEAFF
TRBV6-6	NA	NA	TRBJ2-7	TGTGCCAGCAACCAAGGAAGTGGACGGGGAGCCTACGAGCAGTACTTC	CASNQGSGRGAYEQYF
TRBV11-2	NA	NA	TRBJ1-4	TGTGCCAGCAGCTTAGATCGGAGTTCCTTGTATGAAAAACTGTTTTTT	CASSLDRSSLYEKLFF
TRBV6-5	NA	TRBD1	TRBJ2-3	TGTGCCAGCGGATTTACAGGGGTAACAGATACGCAGTATTTT	CASGFTGVTDTQYF
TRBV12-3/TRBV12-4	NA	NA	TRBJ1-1	TGTGCCAGCAGTTTATCCGGTGAAGCTTTCTTT	CASSLSGEAFF
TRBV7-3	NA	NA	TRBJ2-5	TGTGCCAGCAGCAGGGGGATGGGGGAGACCCAGTACTTC	CASSRGMGETQYF
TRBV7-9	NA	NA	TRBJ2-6	TGTGCCAGCAGCGGGCGCTCGGGGATCTCGTCTGGGGCCAACGTCCTGACTTTC	CASSGRSGISSGANVLTF
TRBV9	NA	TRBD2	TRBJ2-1	TGTGCCAGCAGCGTAGCCGGAGGGAGGCTAGCGGGAGCCGATTACAATGAGCAGTTCTTC	CASSVAGGRLAGADYNEQFF
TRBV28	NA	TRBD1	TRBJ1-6	TGTGCCAGCAGTTTAGGGGACAGGGATAATTCACCCCTCCACTTT	CASSLGDRDNSPLHF
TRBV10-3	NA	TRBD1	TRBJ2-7	TGTGCCATCAGTGAGCAGGGGGCCGAGCAGTACTTC	CAISEQGAEQYF
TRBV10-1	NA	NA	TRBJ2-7	TGCGCCAGCAGTGGTCAACAGGGTTCCTACGAGCAGTACTTC	CASSGQQGSYEQYF
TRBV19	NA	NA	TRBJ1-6	TGTGCCAGTAGTTCGCAGTCGGGGTCACCCCTCCACTTT	CASSSQSGSPLHF
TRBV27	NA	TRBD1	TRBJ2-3	TGTGCCAGCAGTACGGGACAGGGGGCATCAGATACGCAGTATTTT	CASSTGQGASDTQYF
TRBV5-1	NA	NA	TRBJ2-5	TGCGCCAGCAGGTCAGGGGAGACCCAGTACTTC	CASRSGETQYF
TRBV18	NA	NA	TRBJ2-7	TGTGCCAGCTCACCCCTTGGGGGGGGCCCCAACGAGCAGTACTTC	CASSPLGGGPNEQYF
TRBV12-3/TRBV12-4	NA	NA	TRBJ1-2	TGTGCCAGCAGTTTACAGGGACTGTATGGCTACACCTTC	CASSLQGLYGYTF
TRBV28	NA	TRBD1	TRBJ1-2	TGTGCCAGCAGTCTCCCTTCAGGGGGGCCCGGCTACACCTTC	CASSLPSGGPGYTF
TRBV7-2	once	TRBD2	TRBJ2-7	TGTGCCAGCAGCTTGTTTATTTCACTAGCGGGACTTAAAGGTGGTGAGCAGTACTTC	CASSLFISLAGLKGGEQYF
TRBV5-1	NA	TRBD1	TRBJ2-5	TGCGCCAGCAGCGCCGGGACAGGGGAAGAGACCCAGTACTTC	CASSAGTGEETQYF
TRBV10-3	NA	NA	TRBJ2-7	TGTGCCATCAGTGACACAAACTACGAGCAGTACTTC	CAISDTNYEQYF
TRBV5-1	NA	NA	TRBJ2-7	TGCGCCAGCAGCGTCGCCGGGACATCATTCGGGCAGTACTTC	CASSVAGTSFGQYF
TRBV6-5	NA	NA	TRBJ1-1	TGTGCCAGCACCGCCGGAGGGGCCGGGGACACTGAAGCTTTCTTT	CASTAGGAGDTEAFF
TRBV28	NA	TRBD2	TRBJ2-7	TGTGCCAGCAGTTTATTCCCCCCCCATAAGCGGGAGAAATTAAAAATGAGCTCCTACGAGCAGTACTTC	CASSLFPPHKREKLKMSSYEQYF
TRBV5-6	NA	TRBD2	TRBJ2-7	TGTGCCAGCAGCTTGAACAGCGGGAGTATCACCAGCCACGAGCAGTACTTC	CASSLNSGSITSHEQYF
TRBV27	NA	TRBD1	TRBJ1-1	TGTGCCAGCAGTTTGGAAGGATGGACAGGTTTGAACACTGAAGCTTTCTTT	CASSLEGWTGLNTEAFF
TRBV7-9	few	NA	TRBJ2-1	TGTGCCAGCAGCTTTATCAATGAGCAGTTCTTC	CASSFINEQFF